This entry lists 29 T cell receptor beta chains sequenced from one sample in a study of response to subunit inactivated influenza vaccine. TCRdb re-analysed the RT-PCR reads in MiXCR, keeping a single row per CDR3 protein. This table has about 530,000 distinct CDR3 sequences, approximately 12% appearing once. Sequenced material: PBMCs from blood, taken on the day of vaccination. These receptors came from a man in his forties or fifties who received an inactivated influenza vaccine.

This clonotype occurred a few times. V and J are TRBV5-1 and TRBJ2-5; perhaps D is TRBD1 or TRBD2 (6 bases each). Trimming removed 2 bases from V and 6 bases from J, with 17 bases in between. The germline V gene encodes CDR1 SGHRS and CDR2 YFSETQ. The CDR3 runs to 15 residues. In DNA, the CDR3 is TGCGCCAGCAGCTTCTCTACGGGGGCTACGAAGACCCAGTACTTC. Amino acids: CASSFSTGATKTQYF.

This clonotype was counted between two and nine times. The chain is built from TRBV5-1 and TRBJ2-1; TRBD2 aligns across 10 bases. V was pared by 0 bases and J by 7 bases, with 7 bases of the junction left unmatched. CDR1 and CDR2 (germline): SGHRS, YFSETQ. The CDR3 has 16 residues. DNA of the CDR3: TGCGCCAGCAGCTTGGCTTCTAGCGGGAGATATAATGAGCAGTTCTTC. This encodes CASSLASSGRYNEQFF. The complete variable domain, with remaining parts taken from reference TRBV5-1 and TRBJ2-1, reads KAGVTQTPRYLIKTRGQQVTLSCSPISGHRSVSWYQQTPGQGLQFLFEYFSETQRNKGNFPGRFSGRQFSNSRSEMNVSTLELGDSALYLCASSLASSGRYNEQFFGPGTRLTVL.

In this sample, this clonotype turned up many times. The chain combines TRBV3-1 with TRBJ2-7, with TRBD2 matching over 8 bases. The CDR3 runs to 15 residues. Unmatched junction bases numbered 9, after V lost 1 base and J lost 7 bases. Germline values: CDR1 LGHDT, CDR2 YNNKEL (reference sequence). The CDR3 region has the DNA TGTGCCAGCAGCCAAGGGCCAGCGGGGGAAAAAGAGCAGTACTTC. Protein sequence: CASSQGPAGEKEQYF.

The rearrangement uses TRBV5-1 and TRBJ1-1; D call uncertain. Germline CDR1 and CDR2: SGHRS and YFSETQ. Between the trimmed V and J ends, which lost 3 bases and 6 bases, there was a span of 18 bases. This CDR3 has 15 amino acids. CDR3 region: CASSYGRQVGAEAFF. CDR3 sequence (DNA): TGCGCCAGCAGCTACGGCCGTCAAGTCGGAGCTGAAGCTTTCTTT.

V usage is TRBV7-9 and J usage is TRBJ1-6; 10 bases line up with TRBD1. The trim removed 5 bases at V and 8 bases at J, leaving 9 bases unmatched. The CDR3 runs to 16 residues. The germline CDR1 and CDR2 sequences are SEHNR and FQNEAQ (reference sequence). DNA of the CDR3: TGTGCCAGCAGCGCACGTGACAGGGGGCTTGATTCACCCCTCCACTTT. It encodes CASSARDRGLDSPLHF.

This clonotype was seen more than once but under ten times. This chain connects TRBV24-1 to TRBJ2-3; TRBD2 might be the D (6 bases). From germline, CDR1 is KGHDR and CDR2 SFDVKD. Trimming took 5 bases from V and 1 from J, leaving 12 bases between them. The CDR3 covers 15 residues. CDR3 sequence reads: CATSAYWGGTDTQYF. For the CDR3, the DNA is TGTGCCACCAGTGCCTATTGGGGGGGCACAGATACGCAGTATTTT.

This clonotype has only one observation. The V gene is TRBV20-1, the J gene TRBJ2-1; 8 nucleotides align to TRBD2. From germline, CDR1 is DFQATT and CDR2 SNEGSKA (reference sequence). Trimming removed 6 bases from V and 5 bases from J; junction bases left unmatched: 24. The CDR3 totals 19 residues. CDR3 nucleotide sequence: TGCAGTGCCCAACCCGGCACCGGGAGGGCCTTCTTAATGGACAATGAGCAGTTCTTC. This translates into CSAQPGTGRAFLMDNEQFF.

Of note for this clonotype: At one boundary the junction diverges from the germline segment, which might be a read error. This chain joins TRBV20-1 and TRBJ2-1, with 10 positions matching TRBD2. There are 17 residues in the CDR3. CDR1 is DFQATT and CDR2 is SNEGSKA in the germline V gene (reference sequence). The CDR3 loop reads CCARDQMASGSNNEQFF. CDR3 coding DNA: TGCTGTGCTAGAGATCAAATGGCTAGCGGGAGTAACAATGAGCAGTTCTTC.

This clonotype came up many times. The junction does not match germline at one end; this may be a read error. The rearrangement joins TRBV14 to TRBJ2-7; D is unclear. The germline V gene encodes CDR1 SGHDN and CDR2 FVKESK. This CDR3 has 11 amino acids. In DNA, the CDR3 is TGTGCCAGCAGCCAGAGGACCATCCTAACCTTC. This gives the protein CASSQRTILTF.

This clonotype was counted between two and nine times. V usage is TRBV7-9 and J usage is TRBJ2-7; 7 bases are shared with TRBD1. The CDR3 contains 16 residues. The V gene's germline CDR1 is SEHNR and CDR2 FQNEAQ (reference sequence). The V and J ends lost 0 bases and 0 bases, in that order; junction bases with no gene match: 5. The CDR3 sequence is CASSLATGIPSYEQYF. For the CDR3, the DNA is TGTGCCAGCAGCTTAGCGACAGGGATCCCCTCCTACGAGCAGTACTTC.

This clonotype has only a few counts. This sequence joins TRBV24-1 and TRBJ1-3, with D possibly TRBD1 on 6 matching bases. This CDR3 comprises 18 residues. Germline assignment: CDR1 KGHDR and CDR2 SFDVKD. Trimming removed 3 bases from V and 0 bases from J, with 17 bases in between. This CDR3 is CATSDPGTSQISGNTIYF. CDR3 DNA: TGTGCCACCAGTGATCCTGGGACAAGCCAAATCTCTGGAAACACCATATATTTT.

J is TRBJ2-1 and V is TRBV24-1, with D tentatively TRBD2 (6 bases). V was clipped by 2 bases and J by 0 bases, with 16 bases between them. The germline V gene has CDR1 KGHDR and CDR2 SFDVKD. This CDR3 comprises 18 residues. This CDR3 is CATSDSFLTGSSYNEQFF. CDR3 bases: TGTGCCACCAGTGATTCATTTTTGACCGGGAGCTCCTACAATGAGCAGTTCTTC.

This clonotype was seen more than once but under ten times. This chain connects TRBV11-2 to TRBJ2-1; 11 nucleotides agree with TRBD2. CDR3 length: 14 amino acids. J gave up 7 bases and V 3 bases, and 2 bases lay outside the gene matches. Germline CDR1 and CDR2: SGHAT and FQNNGV. The CDR3 reads CASSLTSGMNEQFF. Written as DNA, the CDR3 is TGTGCCAGCAGCTTGACTAGCGGGATGAATGAGCAGTTCTTC.

The J gene is TRBJ2-3, the V gene TRBV7-2; 10 positions match TRBD2. Germline CDR1 SGHTA, CDR2 FQGNSA. V lost 2 bases to trimming and J lost 4 bases; unmatched junction nucleotides: 6. The CDR3 runs 16 residues. The CDR3 coding sequence is TGTGCCAGCAGCTTACTAGCGGGAGTATCGGCAGATACGCAGTATTTT. The encoded protein is CASSLLAGVSADTQYF.

This clonotype has more than one count but fewer than ten. This chain uses TRBV29-1 with TRBJ2-2; 9 bases match TRBD1. Trimming took 5 bases from V and 3 from J; bases not matched to a gene: 4. In germline, CDR1 is SQVTM, CDR2 ANQGSEA. CDR3 size: 14 residues. CDR3 bases: TGCAGCGTTACCGGGACAGGGTACACCGGGGAGCTGTTTTTT. Its protein product is CSVTGTGYTGELFF.

This chain connects TRBV12-3 or TRBV12-4 to TRBJ1-2; 12 bases are shared with TRBD1. The CDR3 length is 16 residues. V shed 5 bases, J shed 7 bases, and the junction held 11 bases outside the gene matches. In DNA, the CDR3 is TGTGCCAGCAGTCATTCCCGGGACAGGGGGCGGAGTGGCTACACCTTC. It specifies CASSHSRDRGRSGYTF.

V usage is TRBV7-9 and J usage is TRBJ2-7; TRBD1 or TRBD2 may be the D gene (5 bases each). CDR1 and CDR2 (germline): SEHNR, FQNEAQ (reference sequence). The CDR3 length is 16 residues. V lost 7 bases, J lost 0 bases, and 19 bases lay in between. In nucleotides, the CDR3 is TGTGCCAGCACCCCTACGAGGGGCCGCAACTCCTACGAGCAGTACTTC. It specifies CASTPTRGRNSYEQYF.

The V call is TRBV27, the J call TRBJ2-7; 8 nucleotides line up with TRBD1. The germline CDR1 and CDR2 sequences are MNHEY and SMNVEV (reference sequence). CDR3 size: 16 residues. J was trimmed by 4 bases and V by 4 bases; bases with no gene match: 12. CDR3 DNA sequence: TGTGCCAGCAGTTCCCCACGCGACAGGGGAGGATACGAGCAGTACTTC. It yields the protein CASSSPRDRGGYEQYF.

This clonotype showed up just a few times. The rearrangement links TRBV6-2 or TRBV6-3 to TRBJ2-7; possible D gene TRBD2, 5 bases. From germline, CDR1 is MNHEY and CDR2 SVGEGT. The CDR3 is 15 amino acids. V lost 6 bases and J 3 bases, leaving 18 bases between the germline ends. The CDR3 region is CASRSILGYNYEQYF. The CDR3 DNA sequence: TGTGCCAGCAGGTCGATACTAGGATACAACTACGAGCAGTACTTC.

Worth noting for this clonotype: This may arise from a read error, as a much more abundant clone is one base away. This chain uses TRBV12-3 or TRBV12-4 with TRBJ2-3; 14 positions agree with TRBD2. The CDR3 extends over 15 amino acids. The CDR3 sequence is CASSRLAGGPDMQYF. CDR3 bases: TGTGCCAGCAGCAGACTAGCGGGGGGGCCAGATATGCAGTATTTT.

This clonotype was counted only a few times. The J gene is TRBJ2-3, the V gene TRBV5-1; 7 bases line up with TRBD1. Germline CDR1 SGHRS, CDR2 YFSETQ. V dropped 4 bases and J dropped 1; count of bases not matched to a gene: 6. The CDR3 has 15 amino acids. The CDR3 DNA follows: TGCGCCAGCAGCCCGGACAGGACGGGCACAGATACGCAGTATTTT. Translated, it gives CASSPDRTGTDTQYF.

This clonotype showed up just a few times. The V and J genes are TRBV20-1 and TRBJ2-7, with D perhaps matching TRBD1 (7 bases). Trimming stripped 3 bases from V and 3 bases from J, with 21 bases between. The germline V gene encodes CDR1 DFQATT and CDR2 SNEGSKA (reference sequence). CDR3 length equals 16 residues. CDR3 loop: CSASLPRGAFDYEQYF. The CDR3 DNA follows: TGCAGTGCTAGCCTCCCCAGGGGGGCATTTGACTACGAGCAGTACTTC.

In this sample, this clonotype turned up many times. The chain links TRBV27 to TRBJ2-3; a weak D match, TRBD2 (6 bases). The germline V gene has CDR1 MNHEY and CDR2 SMNVEV (reference sequence). The length of the CDR3 is 13 residues. Trimming pared 4 bases from V and 4 bases from J, leaving 9 bases between. The CDR3 reads CASSWGGADTQYF. The CDR3 nucleotides are TGTGCCAGCAGTTGGGGCGGGGCAGATACGCAGTATTTT.

This clonotype was observed a few times. The chain is built from TRBV10-3 and TRBJ2-2; 10 bases fit TRBD1. J lost 0 bases, V lost 11 bases, and 9 bases had no gene match. The CDR3 is made up of 16 amino acids. The germline V gene encodes CDR1 ENHRY and CDR2 SYGVKD. This chain's CDR3 is CAVSGTGVSNTGELFF. The DNA of the CDR3 is TGTGCCGTGTCCGGGACAGGGGTCTCGAACACCGGGGAGCTGTTTTTT.

The chain couples TRBV12-3 or TRBV12-4 to TRBJ2-3; 8 bases match TRBD2. J lost 6 bases, V lost 2 bases, and 10 bases had no gene match. This CDR3 has 16 residues. The CDR3 spells CASSLLAGTAGDTQYF. CDR3 coding DNA: TGTGCCAGCAGTTTACTAGCGGGTACTGCAGGGGATACGCAGTATTTT.

This clonotype has ten or more counts. The chain uses TRBV5-1 and TRBJ2-5; TRBD2 aligns across 10 bases. Losses at the gene ends were 4 bases for V and 2 bases for J; bases not matched to a gene: 2. CDR1 SGHRS and CDR2 YFSETQ come from the germline V gene. The CDR3 loop spans 14 amino acids. This CDR3 reads CASSKLAGQETQYF. The CDR3 DNA is TGCGCCAGCAGCAAACTAGCGGGGCAAGAGACCCAGTACTTC.

The J gene is TRBJ2-1, the V gene TRBV3-1; 9 bases agree with TRBD2. The CDR3 is 17 amino acids. The J segment lost 0 bases and the V segment lost 6 bases, leaving 9 bases of the junction unmatched. CDR1 and CDR2 from the germline V gene are LGHDT and YNNKEL (reference sequence). Here the CDR3 DNA reads TGTGCCAGCAGACCTATGCGGGAGGGAGGCTCCTACAATGAGCAGTTCTTC. Translation gives CASRPMREGGSYNEQFF.

This clonotype was counted many times. The J gene is TRBJ2-1, the V gene TRBV4-3; TRBD1 aligns across 11 bases. The CDR3 runs 17 residues. Trimming cost V 3 bases and J 3 bases; bases outside gene matches: 7. Germline-derived CDR1 and CDR2 are LGHNA and YSLEER. The CDR3 sequence is CASSQGTGGRSYNEQFF. The DNA for the CDR3 is TGCGCCAGCAGCCAGGGGACAGGGGGGCGAAGCTACAATGAGCAGTTCTTC.

The V call is TRBV6-5, the J call TRBJ2-7; D not certain. Trimming stripped 0 bases from V and 6 bases from J, with 15 bases between. CDR1 is MNHEY, CDR2 SVGAGI, per germline. This CDR3 region has 15 residues. CDR3 region: CASSYSWNSPSEQYF. The CDR3 region has the DNA TGTGCCAGCAGTTACTCGTGGAACTCCCCGAGCGAGCAGTACTTC.